Listed below are T cell receptor beta chains from one sample, sequenced in a study of OX40 agonist ivuxolimab in advanced cancers. Sequencing was performed with immunoSEQ multiplex PCR; in TCRdb, only in-frame clones are kept and a portion is missing. Of 60,000 to 70,000 clones listed, 75% to 90% were seen once; the top ten hold 2.5% to 3%. The sequencing used CD4+ or CD8+ T cells sorted from blood, collected in a trial of the OX40 agonist ivuxolimab. The receptors here all came from an adult with an advanced solid tumor such as melanoma, head and neck, liver or kidney cancer. CDR3s include the opening cysteine and the closing phenylalanine or tryptophan.

J | length | V | CDR3
TRBJ2-7 | 13 | TRBV18 | CASTRERSYEQYF
TRBJ2-3 | 11 | TRBV29-1 | CSVGTVDTQYF
TRBJ1-6 | 15 | TRBV5-4 | CASSLEAGWNSPLHF
TRBJ2-7 | 16 | TRBV4-2 | CASSQDQQGSSYEQYF
TRBJ2-3 | 17 | TRBV27 | CASSSYATSGATDTQYF
TRBJ1-5 | 15 | TRBV6-7 | CASSYGRQGDQPQHF
TRBJ1-4 | 11 | TRBV20-1 | CSARQDEKLFF
TRBJ2-2 | 15 | TRBV7-2 | CASSLSRINTGELFF
TRBJ2-5 | 15 | TRBV4-1 | CASSPSTSIQETQYF
TRBJ1-2 | 13 | TRBV5-5 | CASSSGQDYGYTF
TRBJ2-1 | 11 | TRBV10-3 | CACQGGNEQFF
TRBJ1-6 | 16 | TRBV11-2 | CASSLGKGTGSSPLHF
TRBJ1-5 | 15 | TRBV28 | CASNRDRGLGQPQHF
TRBJ2-7 | 15 | TRBV6-6 | CASSYSRSPGGAGYF
TRBJ2-1 | 12 | TRBV18 | CASSVGDNEQFF
TRBJ2-1 | 16 | TRBV9 | CASSVASGRNDNEQFF
TRBJ1-3 | 15 | TRBV15 | CATSRGRDSGNTIYF
TRBJ1-5 | 18 | TRBV5-1 | CASSLGDTGGYSNQPQHF
TRBJ1-5 | 15 | TRBV5-4 | CASSLGYSPNQPQHF
TRBJ2-1 | 14 | TRBV5-1 | CASSFLAGENEQFF
TRBJ1-5 | 15 | TRBV2 | CASNPTRGAGQPQHF
TRBJ2-7 | 14 | TRBV11-3 | CASSPPRQPYEQYF
TRBJ2-3 | 10 | TRBV20-1 | CSAKENTRYF
TRBJ1-2 | 14 | TRBV5-4 | CASSFMTLGYGYTF
TRBJ1-6 | 18 | TRBV7-6 | CASSQLPMGQALNSPLHF
TRBJ2-7 | 19 | TRBV6-1 | CASSEWLGPGLGTIYEQYF
TRBJ2-5 | 15 | TRBV19 | CASSLSGSLQETQYF
TRBJ1-2 | 14 | TRBV6-4 | CASSATGTGYGYTF
TRBJ1-1 | 15 | TRBV5-1 | CASSSTKGGNTEAFF
TRBJ2-1 | 15 | TRBV18 | CASSPTSGELNEQFF
TRBJ1-2 | 12 | TRBV7-9 | CASSLGREGYTF
TRBJ1-3 | 11 | TRBV6-1 | CASVWRNTIYF
TRBJ1-4 | 15 | TRBV9 | CASSPWGGLGEKLFF
TRBJ2-5 | 14 | TRBV11-3 | CASSRDDVVGPQYF
TRBJ1-6 | 15 | TRBV28 | CASLGGATMNSPLHF
TRBJ2-5 | 15 | TRBV7-9 | CASSSPGTGVETQYF
TRBJ2-3 | 14 | TRBV7-9 | CASALAGFTDTQYF
TRBJ2-7 | 14 | TRBV30 | CAWGHGRGVNEQYF
TRBJ2-1 | 13 | TRBV19 | CASSPGAVNEQFF
TRBJ2-1 | 15 | TRBV6-5 | CASSLGLGSYNEQFF
TRBJ1-3 | 13 | TRBV18 | CASSQASGNTIYF
TRBJ1-6 | 16 | TRBV9 | CASSGRQASYNSPLHF
TRBJ2-1 | 16 | TRBV27 | CASSFALAGVINEQFF